This T cell receptor (beta chain) was sequenced for a study of early T cells in non-severe SARS-CoV-2 infection. Study-wide background: Sequencing of bulk RNA from unsorted whole blood was done, without chain pairing. Points from the study as a whole: There was a bias toward anti-spike CD8 responses in VDJdb matching, which missed private and CD4 specificities.

In this sample, this clonotype turned up many times. No antigen is known for it. Unique molecular identifiers (one per individual cDNA molecule) were attached. TCRdb re-derived calls from the 5' RACE reads in MiXCR, one entry per CDR3 protein. The repertoire holds about 110,000 distinct CDR3 sequences, with 11% as singletons. CDR1 and CDR2 from the germline V gene are SGHRS and YFSETQ. Trimming pared 5 bases from V and 4 bases from J, leaving 11 bases between. This CDR3 contains 13 residues. Sequencing was done on a sample of whole blood. This receptor was taken from an adult who was a healthcare worker with PCR-confirmed SARS-CoV-2 infection or an uninfected control (not recorded which). The chain carries TRBV5-1 and TRBJ2-3; tentatively, D is TRBD2 (6 bases). DNA of the CDR3: TGCGCCAGCAGGGTCGGGAGAGCAGATACGCAGTATTTT. Its translation is CASRVGRADTQYF. The variable domain in full, completed from reference TRBV5-1 and TRBJ2-3, reads KAGVTQTPRYLIKTRGQQVTLSCSPISGHRSVSWYQQTPGQGLQFLFEYFSETQRNKGNFPGRFSGRQFSNSRSEMNVSTLELGDSALYLCASRVGRADTQYFGPGTRLTVL.